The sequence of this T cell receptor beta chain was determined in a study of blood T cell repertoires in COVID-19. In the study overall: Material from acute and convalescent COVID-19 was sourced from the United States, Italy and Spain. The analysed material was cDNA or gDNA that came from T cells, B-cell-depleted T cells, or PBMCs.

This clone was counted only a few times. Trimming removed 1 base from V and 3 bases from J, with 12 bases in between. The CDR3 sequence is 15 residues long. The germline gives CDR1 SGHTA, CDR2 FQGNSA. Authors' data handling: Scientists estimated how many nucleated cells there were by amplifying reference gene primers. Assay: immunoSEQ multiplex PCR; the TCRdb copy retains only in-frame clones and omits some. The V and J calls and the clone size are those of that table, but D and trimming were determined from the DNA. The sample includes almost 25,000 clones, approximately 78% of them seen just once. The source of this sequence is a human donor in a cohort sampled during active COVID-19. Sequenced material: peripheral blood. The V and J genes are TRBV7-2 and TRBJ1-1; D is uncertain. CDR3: CASSLDPGVYTEAFF. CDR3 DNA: TGTGCCAGCAGCTTAGACCCGGGAGTTTACACTGAAGCTTTCTTT.